These 4 T cell receptor beta chains were sequenced from one sample in a study of breast tumors, draining lymph nodes, adjacent tissues. In TCRdb, the multiplex PCR reads were re-called with MiXCR into one record per CDR3 protein. Of about 130,000 distinct CDR3 sequences in the sample, over 20% are singletons; the top ten hold about 2.2%. The lymph nodes were axillary draining lymph nodes from breast cancer patients. Sequencing used axillary lymph node tissue. The receptors stem from a female donor with breast cancer. Some clones in this sample may be carry-over from other donors' samples.

This clonotype was picked up many times. The chain combines TRBV6-1 with TRBJ2-1; 7 bases line up with TRBD1. The ends lost 8 bases at V and 7 bases at J; junction bases unmatched: 14. CDR3 length: 15 residues. Germline V gene sequence: CDR1 MNHNS, CDR2 SASEGT. The CDR3 DNA is TGTGCCAGCCGCGACTCCAACAGGGGACGGAATGAGCAGTTCTTC. It codes for CASRDSNRGRNEQFF.

J is TRBJ1-1 and V is TRBV5-1; D perhaps matches TRBD1 (6 bases). Germline CDR1 is SGHRS and CDR2 is YFSETQ. V was cut by 6 bases and J by 0 bases, with 9 bases left in between. The length of the CDR3 is 13 residues. The CDR3, as DNA: TGCGCCAGCAATTGGGACATGAACACTGAAGCTTTCTTT. Translation gives CASNWDMNTEAFF.

This clonotype was seen many times. V is TRBV24-1 and J is TRBJ2-1, with D perhaps being TRBD1 or TRBD2 (6 bases each). The CDR3 contains 15 residues. From germline, CDR1 is KGHDR and CDR2 SFDVKD. The V gene lost 6 bases and the J gene lost 6 bases, with 17 bases spanning the gap. The CDR3 loop reads CATSWKGGGTNEQFF. DNA for the CDR3: TGTGCCACCAGTTGGAAGGGGGGTGGGACCAATGAGCAGTTCTTC.

As concerns this clonotype: This may stem from a read error, because a much larger clone lies one nucleotide away. The chain couples TRBV7-9 to TRBJ2-1; 7 bases align to TRBD1. Germline V gene data show CDR1 as SEHNR and CDR2 as FQNEAQ (reference sequence). This CDR3 region has 16 residues. V dropped 8 bases and J dropped 1; count of bases not matched to a gene: 11. The CDR3 loop is CASGPRQGRSYNEQFF. As DNA, the CDR3 is TGTGCCAGCGGCCCCCGACAGGGTAGATCCTACAATGAGCAGTTCTTC.